This passage covers 25 T cell receptor beta chains from one sample sequenced in a study of graft-versus-host responses after intestinal transplantation. The repertoire was sequenced with immunoSEQ multiplex PCR; TCRdb's copy has only in-frame clones and lacks some. The sample holds about 20,000 clones, around nine tenths seen once. The material sequenced was bone marrow, taken approximately 19 weeks after transplant. Every receptor here comes from a human patient who received an intestinal transplant, so some T cells may come from the graft donor.

The chain combines TRBV28 with TRBJ2-3, with TRBD1 matching over 7 bases. The CDR3 loop spans 15 amino acids. Germline V gene lookup returns CDR1 MDHEN and CDR2 SYDVKM. J gave up 1 base and V 5 bases, and 6 bases lay outside the gene matches. CDR3 in amino acids: CASSPTGWGTDTQYF. CDR3 in DNA: TGTGCCAGCAGTCCGACAGGGTGGGGCACAGATACGCAGTATTTT.

This chain uses TRBV7-6 with TRBJ2-7; D not certain. This CDR3 has 13 residues. CDR1 SGHVS and CDR2 FNYEAQ come from the germline V gene. V lost 4 bases, J lost 4 bases, and 11 bases lay in between. The CDR3 protein is CASSSPTGYEQYF. The CDR3 DNA sequence: TGTGCCAGCAGCTCCCCTACTGGGTACGAGCAGTACTTC.

The CDR3 protein is CASSLVPRGSAGANVLTF. The CDR3 DNA is TGCGCCAGCAGCTTGGTCCCGAGGGGAAGTGCTGGGGCCAACGTCCTGACTTTC. The rearrangement links TRBV5-1 to TRBJ2-6; perhaps D is TRBD1 or TRBD2 (5 bases each). The V and J ends lost 0 bases and 2 bases respectively, with 15 bases between them. Germline V CDR1 and CDR2: SGHRS, YFSETQ. This CDR3 is built from 18 residues.

The genes are TRBV6-5 and TRBJ2-7; maybe TRBD1 (6 bases). The germline CDR1 and CDR2 sequences are MNHEY and SVGAGI. V lost 5 bases and J lost 2, with 13 bases in between. The CDR3 totals 14 residues. The CDR3 is CASSPGTTPYEQYF. The CDR3 DNA follows: TGTGCCAGCAGTCCCGGGACAACCCCCTACGAGCAGTACTTC.

The rearrangement links TRBV6-5 to TRBJ2-3; unclear D gene. CDR3 length: 11 amino acids. Per germline, CDR1 MNHEY and CDR2 SVGAGI. Deletions cut 8 bases from V and 1 base from J, with 4 bases between. The CDR3 protein is CASGGTDTQYF. CDR3 in DNA: TGTGCCAGCGGGGGCACAGATACGCAGTATTTT.

This clone was counted between two and nine times. At one boundary the junction diverges from the germline segment, which might be a read error. The chain links TRBV19 to TRBJ2-1; unclear D gene. CDR1 is LNHDA and CDR2 is SQIVND in the germline V gene (reference sequence). The length of the CDR3 is 9 residues. The CDR3 region has the DNA TGTGCCAGTAGTACCCCCATGGTCTTC. Translation: CASSTPMVF.

The V call is TRBV30, the J call TRBJ2-6; D is ambiguous. CDR3 length equals 13 residues. The ends were cut back, 4 bases at V and 0 bases at J, with 4 bases in the middle. The germline gives CDR1 GTSNPN, CDR2 SVGIG (reference sequence). The CDR3 DNA is TGTGCCTGGAAAGTCTCTGGGGCCAACGTCCTGACTTTC. Its translation is CAWKVSGANVLTF.

J is TRBJ2-7 and V is TRBV11-2; unclear D gene. The CDR3 extends over 14 amino acids. CDR1 and CDR2 (germline): SGHAT, FQNNGV. V lost 1 base and J 0 bases, leaving 7 bases between the germline ends. The CDR3 DNA follows: TGTGCCAGCAGCTTAGCACGTAGCTCCTACGAGCAGTACTTC. It is translated as CASSLARSSYEQYF.

The rearrangement links TRBV30 to TRBJ1-3; 7 bases are shared with TRBD1. Germline V lookup: CDR1 GTSNPN, CDR2 SVGIG (reference sequence). V shed 5 bases, J shed 2 bases, and the junction held 3 bases outside the gene matches. This CDR3 is 13 amino acids long. The CDR3 nucleotides are TGTGCCTGGGACAGGGTGACTGGAAACACCATATATTTT. Translated, it gives CAWDRVTGNTIYF.

This clone was observed a single time. The gene calls are TRBV27 and TRBJ1-2; 10 bases are shared with TRBD1. Germline CDR1 is MNHEY and CDR2 is SMNVEV (reference sequence). The CDR3 is made up of 15 amino acids. V was pared by 7 bases and J by 6 bases, with 11 bases of the junction left unmatched. CDR3 residues: CASTSLTGGVDGYTF. CDR3 nucleotide sequence: TGTGCCAGCACCTCTTTGACAGGGGGCGTGGATGGCTACACCTTC.

V and J are TRBV7-6 and TRBJ2-7, with D possibly being TRBD1 (5 bases). CDR3 size: 14 residues. V shed 1 base and J shed 5 bases, with 12 bases lying between them. CDR1 and CDR2 (germline): SGHVS, FNYEAQ. The CDR3 loop is CASSLGPGNDEQYF. The CDR3 DNA is TGTGCCAGCAGCTTAGGGCCAGGGAATGACGAGCAGTACTTC. Variable domain in full (rest from reference TRBV7-6 and TRBJ2-7): GAGVSQSPRYKVTKRGQDVALRCDPISGHVSLYWYRQALGQGPEFLTYFNYEAQQDKSGLPNDRFSAERPEGSISTLTIQRTEQRDSAMYRCASSLGPGNDEQYFGPGTRLTVT.

This chain joins TRBV10-1 and TRBJ2-1, with 8 bases aligning to TRBD2. J lost 7 bases, V lost 2 bases, and 7 bases had no gene match. CDR1 and CDR2 from the germline V gene are WNHNN and SYGVQD (reference sequence). The CDR3 extends over 15 amino acids. This CDR3 reads CASSEELAGRNEQFF. CDR3 DNA sequence: TGCGCCAGCAGTGAGGAGCTAGCGGGCCGGAATGAGCAGTTCTTC.

This rearrangement joins TRBV18 to TRBJ1-3, with D unresolved. V shed 6 bases and J shed 0 bases, with 18 bases lying between them. This CDR3 comprises 17 residues. Germline lookup yields CDR1 KGHSH and CDR2 LQKENI. CDR3 DNA: TGTGCCAGCTCGACCAAGACCGGGTCCTACTCTGGAAACACCATATATTTT. Translation gives CASSTKTGSYSGNTIYF.

The chain joins TRBV7-9 to TRBJ2-7; D may be TRBD1 (5 bases). Germline V CDR1 and CDR2: SEHNR, FQNEAQ (reference sequence). The CDR3 is 14 amino acids. Between the trimmed V and J ends, which lost 4 bases and 1 base, there was a span of 11 bases. As DNA, the CDR3 is TGTGCCAGCAGCTCGAGACAGAATTCCTACGAGCAGTACTTC. This gives the protein CASSSRQNSYEQYF.

The gene calls are TRBV7-6 and TRBJ1-2, with 9 bases matching TRBD1. With 5 bases clipped from V and 8 bases from J, the junction kept 6 bases outside the gene matches. In germline, CDR1 is SGHVS, CDR2 FNYEAQ. This CDR3 contains 13 residues. CDR3 sequence (DNA): TGTGCCAGCAGCCTCCGGACAGGGGACGGCTACACCTTC. This gives the protein CASSLRTGDGYTF. The entire variable domain, with the rest obtained from reference TRBV7-6 and TRBJ1-2, is as follows: GAGVSQSPRYKVTKRGQDVALRCDPISGHVSLYWYRQALGQGPEFLTYFNYEAQQDKSGLPNDRFSAERPEGSISTLTIQRTEQRDSAMYRCASSLRTGDGYTFGSGTRLTVV.

The V gene is TRBV9, the J gene TRBJ2-6, with 7 bases that match TRBD1. Unmatched junction bases numbered 6, after V lost 3 bases and J lost 0 bases. CDR1 is SGDLS and CDR2 is YYNGEE in the germline V gene. The CDR3 consists of 17 residues. The CDR3 here is CASSADRRSSGANVLTF. Written as DNA, the CDR3 is TGTGCCAGCAGCGCGGACAGGCGTAGCTCTGGGGCCAACGTCCTGACTTTC.

The V and J genes are TRBV9 and TRBJ1-1; D not resolved. This CDR3 has 14 amino acids. V lost 3 bases and J 4 bases, leaving 13 bases between the germline ends. CDR1 and CDR2 from the germline V gene are SGDLS and YYNGEE. The CDR3 DNA reads as TGTGCCAGCAGCGAGACCTCCCTGGCCACTGAAGCTTTCTTT. This translates into CASSETSLATEAFF.

The genes are TRBV6-1 and TRBJ1-2; D remains unclear. CDR1 is MNHNS, CDR2 SASEGT, per germline. V was clipped by 0 bases and J by 7 bases, with 18 bases between them. The CDR3 runs to 16 residues. The CDR3 protein is CASSEASAVGMRGYTF. The CDR3 region has the DNA TGTGCCAGCAGTGAAGCGAGTGCGGTTGGCATGCGTGGCTACACCTTC.

Note on this clone: At one of its ends the junction is not consistent with the germline gene, which may arise from a read error. This chain uses TRBV5-6 with TRBJ2-5; the D gene is possibly TRBD1 (5 bases). Germline CDR1 SGHDT, CDR2 YYEEEE. This CDR3 comprises 16 residues. The CDR3: CASSLAGISQRETQYF. The CDR3, as DNA: TGTGCCAGCAGTTTGGCAGGGATTTCGCAGCGAGAGACCCAGTACTTC.

The gene calls are TRBV5-1 and TRBJ2-7; perhaps TRBD2 as D (6 bases). Trimming stripped 4 bases from V and 5 bases from J, with 16 bases between. The CDR3 is 14 amino acids. Germline V gene sequence: CDR1 SGHRS, CDR2 YFSETQ. The CDR3 nucleotides read TGCGCCAGCAGCGTACTCCCGGGACTCGACGAGCAGTACTTC. It translates to CASSVLPGLDEQYF.

This rearrangement joins TRBV11-3 to TRBJ1-1; weak D call: TRBD1 (5 bases). Deletions cut 3 bases from V and 4 bases from J, with 9 bases between. Germline loops: CDR1 SGHNT, CDR2 YENEEA. This CDR3 region has 13 residues. The CDR3 coding sequence is TGTGCCAGCAGCTTTGTCCAGGGCACTGAAGCTTTCTTT. Its protein is CASSFVQGTEAFF.

The V and J genes are TRBV28 and TRBJ2-1; 12 nucleotides line up with TRBD2. The junction had 7 bases not matched to a gene; V was cut back by 4 bases and J by 6 bases. The CDR3 has 16 residues. Germline V CDR1 and CDR2: MDHEN, SYDVKM. Written as DNA, the CDR3 is TGTGCCAGCAGTTCCCGGACTAGCGGGACGGTCAATGAGCAGTTCTTC. Protein sequence: CASSSRTSGTVNEQFF.

CDR3 loop: CSVEPVQGTFF. In nucleotides, the CDR3 is TGCAGCGTTGAGCCGGTGCAGGGTACGTTCTTC. The gene calls are TRBV29-1 and TRBJ2-1, with D perhaps matching TRBD1 (5 bases). V was shortened by 3 bases and J by 15 bases, with 15 bases between the two germline ends. The germline CDR1 and CDR2 sequences are SQVTM and ANQGSEA. The CDR3 runs 11 residues.

The DNA of the CDR3 is TGTGCCAGCACCTCCGCGGGAGTCGGGGAGCTGTTTTTT. As protein: CASTSAGVGELFF. The chain uses TRBV9 and TRBJ2-2; TRBD2 aligns across 7 bases. Germline V lookup: CDR1 SGDLS, CDR2 YYNGEE. The CDR3 consists of 13 residues. V dropped 6 bases and J dropped 7; count of bases not matched to a gene: 6.

This clone has only a few counts. The chain uses TRBV6-1 and TRBJ2-5, with TRBD2 matching 8 bases. Germline V gene sequence: CDR1 MNHNS, CDR2 SASEGT. The CDR3 has 16 residues. J was trimmed by 4 bases and V by 0 bases; bases with no gene match: 7. CDR3 sequence: CASSEAPGLEGETQYF. CDR3 nucleotides: TGTGCCAGCAGTGAAGCGCCGGGACTAGAGGGAGAGACCCAGTACTTC.